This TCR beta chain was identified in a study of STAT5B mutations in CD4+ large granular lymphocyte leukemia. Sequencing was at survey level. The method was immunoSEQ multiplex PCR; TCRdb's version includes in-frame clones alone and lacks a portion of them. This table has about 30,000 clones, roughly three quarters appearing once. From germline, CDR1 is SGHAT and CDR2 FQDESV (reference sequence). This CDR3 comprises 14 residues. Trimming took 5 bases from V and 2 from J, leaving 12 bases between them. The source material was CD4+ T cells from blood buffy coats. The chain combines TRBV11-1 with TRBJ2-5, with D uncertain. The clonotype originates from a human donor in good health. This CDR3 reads CASSPFGSQETQYF. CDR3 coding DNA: TGTGCCAGCAGCCCCTTTGGTAGTCAAGAGACCCAGTACTTC.